This entry lists 9 T cell receptor beta chains sequenced from one sample in a study of PD-L1 blockade in urothelial cancer. Assay used: immunoSEQ multiplex PCR; TCRdb lists only in-frame clones, some missing. The sample includes 44,000 or so clones, approximately 88% of them seen just once. Sequences were derived from PBMCs, sampled around atezolizumab (anti-PD-L1) treatment. The origin of the receptors is a man aged 80 or over with urothelial cancer.

The CDR3 reads CASSSITQGAKGYTF. CDR3 coding DNA: TGTGCCAGCAGTTCAATTACACAGGGGGCAAAAGGCTACACCTTC. V and J are TRBV6-6 and TRBJ1-2; 9 bases map to TRBD1. V lost 4 bases and J lost 8; bases outside the gene matches: 11. Germline loops: CDR1 MNHNY, CDR2 SVGAGI (reference sequence). CDR3 length equals 15 residues.

CDR3 protein: CASSFGTSGTIEQFF. The CDR3 DNA follows: TGTGCCAGCAGCTTCGGGACTAGCGGTACAATAGAGCAGTTCTTC. The chain has TRBV5-8 and TRBJ2-1; 11 nucleotides match TRBD2. This CDR3 is 15 amino acids long. The J segment lost 10 bases and the V segment lost 2 bases, leaving 8 bases of the junction unmatched. Germline CDR1 and CDR2: SGHTS and YDEGEE.

This chain joins TRBV14 and TRBJ2-3; tentative D call: TRBD2 (6 bases). Between the trimmed V and J ends, which lost 1 base and 1 base, there was a span of 9 bases. Germline V gene sequence: CDR1 SGHDN, CDR2 FVKESK. The CDR3 runs to 15 residues. The CDR3 reads CASSQAGAGTDTQYF. The CDR3 DNA is TGTGCCAGCAGCCAAGCGGGAGCTGGCACAGATACGCAGTATTTT.

The table lists this clone with a few counts. The chain links TRBV4-1 to TRBJ2-7; 11 bases match TRBD2. V lost 2 bases to trimming and J lost 6 bases; unmatched junction nucleotides: 15. This CDR3 has 18 residues. Germline V CDR1 and CDR2: MGHRA, YSYEKL. The CDR3 reads CASSQTGTSGPDWLEQYF. CDR3 sequence (DNA): TGCGCCAGCAGCCAAACCGGGACTAGCGGACCCGACTGGCTCGAGCAGTACTTC.

The chain is built from TRBV5-1 and TRBJ2-5, with 9 bases lining up with TRBD2. The CDR3 is 14 amino acids. The germline V gene has CDR1 SGHRS and CDR2 YFSETQ. V lost 3 bases and J lost 4; bases outside the gene matches: 4. As DNA, the CDR3 is TGCGCCAGCAGCTCGGATAGCGGGGGAGAGACCCAGTACTTC. It specifies CASSSDSGGETQYF.

The count of this clone is one. The chain employs TRBV6-5 and TRBJ1-5; 8 bases match TRBD1. Trimming cost V 6 bases and J 8 bases; bases outside gene matches: 9. Germline CDR1 MNHEY, CDR2 SVGAGI. The CDR3 consists of 14 residues. The chain's CDR3 is CASSPGQGGEPQHF. CDR3 bases: TGTGCCAGCAGCCCCGGACAGGGCGGAGAGCCCCAGCATTTT.

The J gene is TRBJ2-5, the V gene TRBV11-2; TRBD1 matches at 10 bases. V was clipped by 0 bases and J by 4 bases; unmatched bases: 2. This CDR3 region has 15 residues. Germline lookup yields CDR1 SGHAT and CDR2 FQNNGV. The CDR3 bases are TGTGCCAGCAGCTTAGACGGACAGGGGGGAGAGACCCAGTACTTC. It codes for CASSLDGQGGETQYF.

The rearrangement links TRBV14 to TRBJ2-3; weak D call: TRBD2 (6 bases). CDR1 and CDR2 (germline): SGHDN, FVKESK. The CDR3 consists of 13 residues. V was clipped by 4 bases and J by 6 bases, with 11 bases between them. CDR3 region: CASSRDSQDTQYF. The CDR3 nucleotides read TGTGCCAGCAGCCGGGACTCCCAGGATACGCAGTATTTT.

This clone came up once. The chain's CDR3 is CASKQGPDTQYF. The CDR3 nucleotides read TGTGCCAGTAAACAGGGGCCAGATACGCAGTATTTT. This chain links TRBV19 with TRBJ2-3, with TRBD1 matching over 7 bases. CDR3 length: 12 amino acids. Germline-derived CDR1 and CDR2 are LNHDA and SQIVND (reference sequence). Trimming cost V 7 bases and J 4 bases; bases outside gene matches: 2. Combining the CDR3 with reference TRBV19 and TRBJ2-3 gives the whole variable domain DGGITQSPKYLFRKEGQNVTLSCEQNLNHDAMYWYRQDPGQGLRLIYYSQIVNDFQKGDIAEGYSVSREKKESFPLTVTSAQKNPTAFYLCASKQGPDTQYFGPGTRLTVL.